A single sample gave rise to the 7 T cell receptor beta chains below, sequenced in a study of identical twins. TCRdb reanalysed the 5' RACE reads using MiXCR and keeps one entry per CDR3 protein. The sample shows 1.5 million to 2 million distinct CDR3 sequences, roughly 35% of them seen only once. The specimen was cord blood. These receptor sequences come from a newborn girl in good health.

The chain combines TRBV20-1 with TRBJ2-7; 12 bases agree with TRBD2. CDR3 length: 16 residues. The V segment lost 5 bases and the J segment 1 base; nucleotides outside the gene matches: 9. Germline-derived CDR1 and CDR2 are DFQATT and SNEGSKA (reference sequence). The CDR3 loop reads CSADGLAGLPSYEQYF. The CDR3 DNA sequence: TGCAGTGCTGACGGACTAGCGGGACTACCATCCTACGAGCAGTACTTC.

This clonotype was detected ten times or more. V and J are TRBV13 and TRBJ2-7; the D gene could be TRBD1 or TRBD2 (5 bases each). Trimming took off 9 bases at V and 4 bases at J, with 13 bases between the two ends. CDR3 length: 12 amino acids. CDR1 is PRHDT, CDR2 FYEKMQ, per germline (reference sequence). The CDR3 DNA follows: TGTGCCAGTAGACGGGGCCATTACGAGCAGTACTTC. Protein sequence: CASRRGHYEQYF.

This clonotype was counted once. The chain links TRBV2 to TRBJ2-7; D gene ambiguous. Germline V CDR1 and CDR2: SNHLY, FYNNEI. The CDR3 runs 11 residues. The V gene lost 6 bases and the J gene lost 6 bases, with 9 bases spanning the gap. CDR3 DNA: TGTGCCAGCAGGGGGTATCGCGAGCAGTACTTC. It specifies CASRGYREQYF. Full variable domain (missing parts from reference TRBV2 and TRBJ2-7): EPEVTQTPSHQVTQMGQEVILRCVPISNHLYFYWYRQILGQKVEFLVSFYNNEISEKSEIFDDQFSVERPDGSNFTLKIRSTKLEDSAMYFCASRGYREQYFGPGTRLTVT.

The chain employs TRBV6-2 or TRBV6-3 and TRBJ2-7; D is possibly TRBD2 (7 bases). The CDR3 length is 17 residues. V was cut by 2 bases and J by 7 bases, with 24 bases left in between. Germline V lookup: CDR1 MNHEY, CDR2 SVGEGT. CDR3 nucleotides: TGTGCCAGCAGTTACCCCCAGTGGAAGCGGGACAAGAATGAGCAGTACTTC. Protein sequence: CASSYPQWKRDKNEQYF.

This clonotype appeared a few times. The V and J genes are TRBV4-1 and TRBJ2-1, with TRBD2 identical over 11 bases. CDR1 is MGHRA and CDR2 is YSYEKL in the germline V gene. The CDR3 is 16 amino acids. V was pared by 4 bases and J by 4 bases, with 6 bases of the junction left unmatched. The chain's CDR3 is CASSLALAGEYNEQFF. The CDR3 bases are TGCGCCAGCAGCCTGGCACTAGCGGGAGAGTACAATGAGCAGTTCTTC.

Only a few counts were recorded for this clonotype. The V call is TRBV7-9, the J call TRBJ1-2, with D possibly being TRBD1 (5 bases). The germline V gene has CDR1 SEHNR and CDR2 FQNEAQ (reference sequence). The V gene lost 1 base and the J gene lost 1 base, with 10 bases spanning the gap. There are 15 residues in the CDR3. The CDR3 reads CASSLGRTNNYGYTF. The CDR3 DNA is TGTGCCAGCAGCTTAGGGCGGACAAATAACTATGGCTACACCTTC.

The V call is TRBV7-2, the J call TRBJ1-2, with D perhaps matching TRBD1 (6 bases). Germline V gene data show CDR1 as SGHTA and CDR2 as FQGNSA. The CDR3 is 14 residues long. Trimming took 4 bases from V and 5 from J, leaving 14 bases between them. The CDR3 DNA is TGTGCCAGCAGCTGGTACAGGGACGGGTATGGCTACACCTTC. Protein sequence: CASSWYRDGYGYTF.